This T cell receptor (beta chain) emerged from a study of cytomegalovirus exposure and HLA in healthy donors. Study conclusions and caveats: 87-base-pair reads could not separate some V segments, including TRBV6-2 and TRBV6-3.

Vbeta (60) and Jbeta (13) primers were used in the PCR. Libraries were prepared by immunoSEQ multiplex PCR; TCRdb keeps only in-frame clonotypes and omits some of them. The data show around 64,000 clones, approximately 74% seen once. With regard to this clone: Antigen unknown.

The CDR3 contains 15 residues. Germline CDR1 and CDR2: MNHNY and SVGAGI (reference sequence). The junction had 12 bases not matched to a gene; V was cut back by 6 bases and J by 13 bases. The chain carries TRBV6-6 and TRBJ2-7; TRBD2 agrees at 16 bases. This TCR came from a woman in her 30s in good health and CMV-seropositive. The material sequenced was PBMCs. CDR3 DNA sequence: TGTGCCAGCAGCAACATGGGACTAGCGGGAGGGGCGATATACTTC. Translation: CASSNMGLAGGAIYF.